The clone carrying this TCR beta chain came up once. The antigen is undetermined. CDR3 length: 17 amino acids. Germline loops: CDR1 MDHEN, CDR2 SYDVKM. Trimming removed 3 bases from V and 1 base from J; junction bases left unmatched: 9. The data stem from a study of T cell repertoires in cytomegalovirus infection. Study as a whole: Based on public TCR beta signatures, there were indications of CMV infection and of a matching HLA type.

Study-level findings and limits: CMV carriers with the relevant HLA were identified by cumulative public TCR beta family frequency. The study found HLA-C-restricted CMV-specific TCR beta clonotypes dominating the ex vivo response.

TCRdb re-called the reads through MiXCR, storing one row per CDR3 protein. The data contain more than 650,000 distinct CDR3 sequences, 35% to 45% of them singletons. The chain employs TRBV28 and TRBJ1-5; TRBD1 agrees at 7 bases. The sequenced sample consisted of PBMCs. This clonotype was obtained from a human donor in good health (CMV status not recorded). Some clones in this sample may be carry-over from other donors' samples. CDR3 nucleotides: TGTGCCAGCAGTTTCCCCCAGGGGGTTCTGAGCAATCAGCCCCAGCATTTT. It translates to CASSFPQGVLSNQPQHF.